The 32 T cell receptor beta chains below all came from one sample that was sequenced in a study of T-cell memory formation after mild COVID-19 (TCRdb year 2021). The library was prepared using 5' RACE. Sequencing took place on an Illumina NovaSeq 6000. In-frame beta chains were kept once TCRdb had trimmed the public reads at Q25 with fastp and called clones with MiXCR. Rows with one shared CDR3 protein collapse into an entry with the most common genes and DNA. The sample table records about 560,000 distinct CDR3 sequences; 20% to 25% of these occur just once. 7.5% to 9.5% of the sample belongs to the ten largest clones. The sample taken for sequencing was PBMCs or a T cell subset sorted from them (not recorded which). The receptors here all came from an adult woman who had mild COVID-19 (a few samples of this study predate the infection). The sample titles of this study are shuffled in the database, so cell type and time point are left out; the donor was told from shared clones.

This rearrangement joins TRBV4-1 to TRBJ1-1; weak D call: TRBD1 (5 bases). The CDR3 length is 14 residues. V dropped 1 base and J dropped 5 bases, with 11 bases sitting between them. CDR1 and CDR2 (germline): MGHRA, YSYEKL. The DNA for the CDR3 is TGCGCCAGCAGCCAAGTTGGGTCAGGGACTGAAGCTTTCTTT. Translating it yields CASSQVGSGTEAFF.

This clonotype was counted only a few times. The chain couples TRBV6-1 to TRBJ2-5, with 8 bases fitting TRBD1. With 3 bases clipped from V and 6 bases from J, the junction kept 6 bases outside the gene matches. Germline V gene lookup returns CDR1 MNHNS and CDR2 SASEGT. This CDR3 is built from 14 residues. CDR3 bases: TGTGCCAGCAGTGATGGGCAGGGGGCGAAGACCCAGTACTTC. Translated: CASSDGQGAKTQYF.

CDR3 coding DNA: TGTGCCAGCAGCGTAGAGGTAGGGCTGGATGAGCAGTTCTTC. As protein: CASSVEVGLDEQFF. This chain connects TRBV9 to TRBJ2-1; D ambiguous. CDR1 SGDLS and CDR2 YYNGEE come from the germline V gene. The CDR3 has 14 residues. Trimming took off 0 bases at V and 8 bases at J, with 12 bases between the two ends.

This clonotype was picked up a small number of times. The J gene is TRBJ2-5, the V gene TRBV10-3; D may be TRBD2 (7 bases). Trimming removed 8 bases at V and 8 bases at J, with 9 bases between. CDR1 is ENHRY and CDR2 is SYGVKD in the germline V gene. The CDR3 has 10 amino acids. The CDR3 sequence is CAIGGATQYF. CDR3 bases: TGTGCCATCGGGGGGGCCACCCAGTACTTC.

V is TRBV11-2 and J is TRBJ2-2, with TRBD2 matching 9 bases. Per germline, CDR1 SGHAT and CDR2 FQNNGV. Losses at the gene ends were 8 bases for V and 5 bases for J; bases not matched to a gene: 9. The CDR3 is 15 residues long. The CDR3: CASGTGLARTGELFF. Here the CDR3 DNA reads TGTGCCAGCGGGACGGGACTAGCCCGGACCGGGGAGCTGTTTTTT. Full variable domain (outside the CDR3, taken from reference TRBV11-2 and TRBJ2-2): EAGVAQSPRYKIIEKRQSVAFWCNPISGHATLYWYQQILGQGPKLLIQFQNNGVVDDSQLPKDRFSAERLKGVDSTLKIQPAKLEDSAVYLCASGTGLARTGELFFGEGSRLTVL.

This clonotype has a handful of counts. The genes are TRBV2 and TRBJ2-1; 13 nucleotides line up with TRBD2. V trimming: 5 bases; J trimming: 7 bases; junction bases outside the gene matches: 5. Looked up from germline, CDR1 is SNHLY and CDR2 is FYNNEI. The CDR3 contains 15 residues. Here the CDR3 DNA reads TGTGCCAGCAGTCCCGGGACTAGCGGGATAAATGAGCAGTTCTTC. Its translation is CASSPGTSGINEQFF.

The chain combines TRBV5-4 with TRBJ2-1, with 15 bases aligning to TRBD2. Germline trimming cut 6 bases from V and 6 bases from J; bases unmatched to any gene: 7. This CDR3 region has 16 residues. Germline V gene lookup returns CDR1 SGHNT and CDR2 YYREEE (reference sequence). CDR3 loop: CASISEGLAGGNEQFF. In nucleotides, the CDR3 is TGTGCCAGCATCTCAGAGGGACTAGCGGGAGGCAATGAGCAGTTCTTC.

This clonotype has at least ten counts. The CDR3 bases are TGTGCCAGCAGCGTAAGCGTCAGCGGGAACACAGATACGCAGTATTTT. This translates into CASSVSVSGNTDTQYF. The rearrangement joins TRBV9 to TRBJ2-3, with 7 bases fitting TRBD2. The junction had 7 bases not matched to a gene; V was cut back by 1 base and J by 2 bases. From germline, CDR1 is SGDLS and CDR2 YYNGEE. The CDR3 is 16 amino acids.

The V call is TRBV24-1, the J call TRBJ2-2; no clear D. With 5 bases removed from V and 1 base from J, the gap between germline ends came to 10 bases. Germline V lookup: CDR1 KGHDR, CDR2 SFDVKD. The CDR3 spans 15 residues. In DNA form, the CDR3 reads TGTGCCACCAGTGGGAGCCCCTTGAACACCGGGGAGCTGTTTTTT. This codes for CATSGSPLNTGELFF.

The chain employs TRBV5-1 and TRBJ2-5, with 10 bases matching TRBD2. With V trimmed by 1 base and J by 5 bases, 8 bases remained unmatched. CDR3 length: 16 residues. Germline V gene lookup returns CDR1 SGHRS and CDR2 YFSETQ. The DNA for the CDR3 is TGCGCCAGCAGCTTGACGAGCGGGAGGGCCTGGGAGACCCAGTACTTC. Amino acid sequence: CASSLTSGRAWETQYF. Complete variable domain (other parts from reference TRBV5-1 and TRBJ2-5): KAGVTQTPRYLIKTRGQQVTLSCSPISGHRSVSWYQQTPGQGLQFLFEYFSETQRNKGNFPGRFSGRQFSNSRSEMNVSTLELGDSALYLCASSLTSGRAWETQYFGPGTRLLVL.

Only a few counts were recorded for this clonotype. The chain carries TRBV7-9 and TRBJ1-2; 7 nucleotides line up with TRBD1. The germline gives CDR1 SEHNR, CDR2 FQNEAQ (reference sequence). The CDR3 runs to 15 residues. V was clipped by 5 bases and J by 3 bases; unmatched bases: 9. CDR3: CASSGRDSPYYGYTF. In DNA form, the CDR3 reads TGTGCCAGCAGCGGTCGGGACAGTCCTTACTATGGCTACACCTTC.

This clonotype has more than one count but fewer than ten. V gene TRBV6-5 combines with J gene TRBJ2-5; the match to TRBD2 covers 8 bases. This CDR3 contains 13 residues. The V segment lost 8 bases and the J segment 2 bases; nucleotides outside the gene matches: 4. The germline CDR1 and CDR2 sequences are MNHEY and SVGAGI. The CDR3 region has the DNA TGTGCCAGCGGGCGGGGGGAACAAGAGACCCAGTACTTC. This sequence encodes CASGRGEQETQYF.

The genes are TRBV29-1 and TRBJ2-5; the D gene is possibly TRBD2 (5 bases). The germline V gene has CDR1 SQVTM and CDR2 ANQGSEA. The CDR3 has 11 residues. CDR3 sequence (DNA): TGCAGTATTAGCGTTCAAGAGACCCAGTACTTC. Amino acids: CSISVQETQYF.

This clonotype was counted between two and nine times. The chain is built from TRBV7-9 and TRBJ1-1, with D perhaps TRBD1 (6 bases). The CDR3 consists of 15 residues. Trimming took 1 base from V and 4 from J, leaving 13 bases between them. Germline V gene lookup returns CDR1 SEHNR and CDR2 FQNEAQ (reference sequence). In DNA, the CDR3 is TGTGCCAGCAGCTTAGTTGTGGGCAGGGGCACTGAAGCTTTCTTT. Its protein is CASSLVVGRGTEAFF.

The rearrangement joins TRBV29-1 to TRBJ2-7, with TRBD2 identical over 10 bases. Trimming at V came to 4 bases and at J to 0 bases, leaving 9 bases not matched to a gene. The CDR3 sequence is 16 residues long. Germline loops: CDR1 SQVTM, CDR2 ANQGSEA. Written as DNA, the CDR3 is TGCAGCGTTGGGCTAGCGGGAGCGAGGAGCTCCTACGAGCAGTACTTC. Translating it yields CSVGLAGARSSYEQYF.

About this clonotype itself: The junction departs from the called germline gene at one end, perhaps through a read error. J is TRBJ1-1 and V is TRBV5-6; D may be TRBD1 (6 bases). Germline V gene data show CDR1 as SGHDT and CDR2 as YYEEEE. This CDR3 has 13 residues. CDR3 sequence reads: CVGSRGLNTEAFF. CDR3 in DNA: TGCGTCGGATCCAGGGGCCTTAACACTGAAGCTTTCTTT.

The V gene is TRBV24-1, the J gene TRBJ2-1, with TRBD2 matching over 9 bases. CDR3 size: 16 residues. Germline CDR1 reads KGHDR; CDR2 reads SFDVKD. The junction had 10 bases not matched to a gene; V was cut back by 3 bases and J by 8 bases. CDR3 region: CATSDTGVAGVYEQFF. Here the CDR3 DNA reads TGTGCCACCAGTGATACCGGGGTAGCGGGAGTTTATGAGCAGTTCTTC.

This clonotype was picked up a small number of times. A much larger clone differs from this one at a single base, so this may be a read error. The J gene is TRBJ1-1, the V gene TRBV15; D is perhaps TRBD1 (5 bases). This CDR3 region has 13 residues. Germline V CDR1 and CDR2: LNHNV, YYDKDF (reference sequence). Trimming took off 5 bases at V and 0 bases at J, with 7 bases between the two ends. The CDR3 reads CATSWGVNTEAFF. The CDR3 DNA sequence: TGTGCCACCAGCTGGGGGGTGAACACTGAAGCTTTCTTT.

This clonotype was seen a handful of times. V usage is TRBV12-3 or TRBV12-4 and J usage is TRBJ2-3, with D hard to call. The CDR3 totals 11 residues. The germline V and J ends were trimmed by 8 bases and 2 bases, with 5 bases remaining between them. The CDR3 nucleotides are TGTGCCAGCGGGTACACAGATACGCAGTATTTT. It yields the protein CASGYTDTQYF.

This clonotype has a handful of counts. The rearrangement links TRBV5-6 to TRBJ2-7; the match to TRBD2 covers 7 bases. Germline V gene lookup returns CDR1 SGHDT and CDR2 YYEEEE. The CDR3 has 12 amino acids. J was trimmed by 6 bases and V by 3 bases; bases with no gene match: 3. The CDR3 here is CASSWTRGEQYF. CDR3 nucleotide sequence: TGTGCCAGCAGCTGGACTAGAGGCGAGCAGTACTTC. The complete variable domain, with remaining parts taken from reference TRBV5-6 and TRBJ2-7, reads DAGVTQSPTHLIKTRGQQVTLRCSPKSGHDTVSWYQQALGQGPQFIFQYYEEEERQRGNFPDRFSGHQFPNYSSELNVNALLLGDSALYLCASSWTRGEQYFGPGTRLTVT.

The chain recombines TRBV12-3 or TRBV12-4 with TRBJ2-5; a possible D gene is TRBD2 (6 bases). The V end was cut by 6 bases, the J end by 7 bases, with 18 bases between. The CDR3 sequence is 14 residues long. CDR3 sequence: CASRPSSVIGTQYF. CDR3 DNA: TGTGCCAGCAGGCCGTCTAGCGTTATAGGGACCCAGTACTTC.

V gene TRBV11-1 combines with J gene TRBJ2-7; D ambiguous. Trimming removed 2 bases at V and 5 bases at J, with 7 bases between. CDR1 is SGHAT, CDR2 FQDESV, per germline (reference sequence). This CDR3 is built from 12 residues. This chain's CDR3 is CASSLRINEQYF. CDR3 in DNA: TGTGCCAGCAGCTTACGGATTAACGAGCAGTACTTC.

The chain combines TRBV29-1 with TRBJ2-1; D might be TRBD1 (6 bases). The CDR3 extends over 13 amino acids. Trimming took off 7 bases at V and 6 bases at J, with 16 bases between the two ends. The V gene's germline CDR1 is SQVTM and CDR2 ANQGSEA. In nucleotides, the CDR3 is TGCAGCGCGGGACAAACCAAGGGCAATGAGCAGTTCTTC. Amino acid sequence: CSAGQTKGNEQFF.

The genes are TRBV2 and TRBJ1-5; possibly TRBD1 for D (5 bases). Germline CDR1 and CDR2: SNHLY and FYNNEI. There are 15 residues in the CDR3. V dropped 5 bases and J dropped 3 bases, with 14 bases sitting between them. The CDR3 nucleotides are TGTGCCAGCAGTCTAATCTGGGGCATCAATCAGCCCCAGCATTTT. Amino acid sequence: CASSLIWGINQPQHF. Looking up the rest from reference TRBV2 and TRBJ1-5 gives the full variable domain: EPEVTQTPSHQVTQMGQEVILRCVPISNHLYFYWYRQILGQKVEFLVSFYNNEISEKSEIFDDQFSVERPDGSNFTLKIRSTKLEDSAMYFCASSLIWGINQPQHFGDGTRLSIL.

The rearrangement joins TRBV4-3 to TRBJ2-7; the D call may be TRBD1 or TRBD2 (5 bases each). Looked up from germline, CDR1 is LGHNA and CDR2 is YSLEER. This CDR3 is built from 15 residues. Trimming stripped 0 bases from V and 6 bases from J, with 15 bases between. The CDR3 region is CASSQDGGVFREQYF. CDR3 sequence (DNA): TGCGCCAGCAGCCAAGATGGGGGAGTATTCCGCGAGCAGTACTTC.

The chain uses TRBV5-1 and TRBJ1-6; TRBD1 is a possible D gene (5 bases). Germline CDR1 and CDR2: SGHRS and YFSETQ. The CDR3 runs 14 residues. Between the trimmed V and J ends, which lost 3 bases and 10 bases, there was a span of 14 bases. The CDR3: CASSSSGEYSPLHF. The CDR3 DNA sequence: TGCGCCAGCAGCTCCTCGGGGGAATACTCACCCCTCCACTTT. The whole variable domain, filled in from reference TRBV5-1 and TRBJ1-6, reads KAGVTQTPRYLIKTRGQQVTLSCSPISGHRSVSWYQQTPGQGLQFLFEYFSETQRNKGNFPGRFSGRQFSNSRSEMNVSTLELGDSALYLCASSSSGEYSPLHFGNGTRLTVT.

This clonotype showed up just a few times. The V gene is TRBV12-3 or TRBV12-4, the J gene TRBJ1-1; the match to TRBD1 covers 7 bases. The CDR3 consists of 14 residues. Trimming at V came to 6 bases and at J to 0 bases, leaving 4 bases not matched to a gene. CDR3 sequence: CASRWGQMNTEAFF. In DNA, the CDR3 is TGTGCCAGCAGATGGGGACAGATGAACACTGAAGCTTTCTTT.

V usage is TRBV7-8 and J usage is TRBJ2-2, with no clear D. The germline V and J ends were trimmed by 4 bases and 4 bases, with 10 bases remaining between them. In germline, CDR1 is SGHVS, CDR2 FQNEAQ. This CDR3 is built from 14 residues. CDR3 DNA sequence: TGTGCCAGCAGCTCCCACGACGGCACCGGGGAGCTGTTTTTT. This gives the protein CASSSHDGTGELFF.

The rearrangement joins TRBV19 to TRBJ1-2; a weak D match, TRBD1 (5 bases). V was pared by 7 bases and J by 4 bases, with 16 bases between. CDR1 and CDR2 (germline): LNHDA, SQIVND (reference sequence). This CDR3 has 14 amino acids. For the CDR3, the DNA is TGTGCCAGTACCCCAAGGGGAGGGTTCTATGGCTACACCTTC. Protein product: CASTPRGGFYGYTF.

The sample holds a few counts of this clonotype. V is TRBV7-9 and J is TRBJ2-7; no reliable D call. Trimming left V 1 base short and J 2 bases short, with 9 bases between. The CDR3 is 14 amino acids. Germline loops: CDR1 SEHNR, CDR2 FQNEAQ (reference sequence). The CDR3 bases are TGTGCCAGCAGCTTAGATGTGGAACCCTACGAGCAGTACTTC. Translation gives CASSLDVEPYEQYF.

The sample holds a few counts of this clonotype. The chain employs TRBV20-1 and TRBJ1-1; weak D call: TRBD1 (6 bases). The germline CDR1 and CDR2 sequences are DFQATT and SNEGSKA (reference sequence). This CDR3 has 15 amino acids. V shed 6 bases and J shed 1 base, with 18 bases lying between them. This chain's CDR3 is CSAGGRVVRNTEAFF. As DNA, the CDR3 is TGCAGTGCCGGGGGCAGGGTGGTACGGAACACTGAAGCTTTCTTT.

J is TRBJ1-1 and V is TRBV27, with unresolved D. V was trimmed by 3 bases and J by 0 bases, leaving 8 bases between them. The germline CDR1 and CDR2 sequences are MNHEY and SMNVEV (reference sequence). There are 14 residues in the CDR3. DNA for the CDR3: TGTGCCAGCAGTTTGTATCACATGAACACTGAAGCTTTCTTT. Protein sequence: CASSLYHMNTEAFF.